Below are 27 T cell receptor beta chains sequenced from a single sample in a study of beta chain features in type 1 diabetes. Since all of the isolated RNA was reverse transcribed, expressed TCRB transcripts were what got sequenced. Some clones are missing from TCRdb's copy, which holds only in-frame ones; the method was immunoSEQ multiplex PCR. The table lists roughly 350,000 clones, approximately 10% of them singletons. Sequenced material: naive CD4+ T cells from blood. The receptors were sampled from a woman aged 25-40 years in good health.

This clone came up a few times. The chain carries TRBV28 and TRBJ1-4; TRBD1 agrees at 7 bases. Germline CDR1 is MDHEN and CDR2 is SYDVKM. The CDR3 is made up of 16 amino acids. Germline trimming cut 7 bases from V and 4 bases from J; bases unmatched to any gene: 12. The CDR3 loop reads CASTSPPGQHNEKLFF. CDR3 DNA: TGTGCCAGCACTAGTCCACCGGGACAGCATAATGAAAAACTGTTTTTT.

This clone came up a few times. The rearrangement joins TRBV19 to TRBJ2-1; 7 bases match TRBD2. Germline CDR1 reads LNHDA; CDR2 reads SQIVND (reference sequence). The V segment lost 6 bases and the J segment 7 bases; nucleotides outside the gene matches: 3. CDR3 length: 12 residues. The CDR3 here is CASSRTSNEQFF. The CDR3 DNA reads as TGTGCCAGTAGCCGGACTAGTAATGAGCAGTTCTTC.

The chain has TRBV4-1 and TRBJ2-1; 9 nucleotides agree with TRBD2. The V gene's germline CDR1 is MGHRA and CDR2 YSYEKL. The CDR3 sequence is 16 residues long. The J segment lost 4 bases and the V segment lost 3 bases, leaving 7 bases of the junction unmatched. CDR3 nucleotide sequence: TGCGCCAGCAGCCATGTTTCTAGCGGGGCTTACAATGAGCAGTTCTTC. Residues: CASSHVSSGAYNEQFF.

The J gene is TRBJ2-7, the V gene TRBV27, with 14 bases fitting TRBD2. This CDR3 region has 16 residues. Germline lookup yields CDR1 MNHEY and CDR2 SMNVEV (reference sequence). V shed 6 bases, J shed 0 bases, and the junction held 4 bases outside the gene matches. The CDR3 reads CASRGGLAGVSYEQYF. CDR3 sequence (DNA): TGTGCCAGCAGGGGGGGACTAGCGGGAGTCTCCTACGAGCAGTACTTC.

V gene TRBV7-2 combines with J gene TRBJ2-3; weak D call: TRBD1 (6 bases). Germline V gives CDR1 SGHTA, CDR2 FQGNSA. CDR3 size: 12 residues. V dropped 3 bases and J dropped 7 bases, with 8 bases sitting between them. The CDR3 region has the DNA TGTGCCAGCAGCTTTACAGGGAATACGCAGTATTTT. This gives the protein CASSFTGNTQYF.

This clone was counted only a few times. This sample includes further DNA sequences coding for the same CDR3. This chain links TRBV28 with TRBJ2-7; tentative D call: TRBD1 (6 bases). The CDR3 spans 15 residues. Trimming cost V 4 bases and J 0 bases, with 13 bases left between them. Germline CDR1 and CDR2: MDHEN and SYDVKM. The chain's CDR3 is CASSSPAGASYEQYF. CDR3 nucleotide sequence: TGTGCCAGCAGTTCCCCCGCAGGGGCCTCCTACGAGCAGTACTTC.

The chain joins TRBV7-8 to TRBJ1-2, with TRBD1 matching over 7 bases. Trimming took 5 bases from V and 4 from J; bases not matched to a gene: 10. The CDR3 length is 15 residues. Germline CDR1 SGHVS, CDR2 FQNEAQ. The CDR3 nucleotides read TGTGCCAGCAGCAGCCGGGACAGCCAGTCCTATGGCTACACCTTC. As protein: CASSSRDSQSYGYTF.

V usage is TRBV30 and J usage is TRBJ1-2; unclear D gene. The CDR3 spans 12 residues. Per germline, CDR1 GTSNPN and CDR2 SVGIG (reference sequence). The V gene lost 2 bases and the J gene lost 6 bases, with 10 bases spanning the gap. The CDR3 coding sequence is TGTGCCTGGAGTATCACAGTGGATGGCTACACCTTC. Protein: CAWSITVDGYTF. Filled out from reference TRBV30 and TRBJ1-2, the complete variable domain reads SQTIHQWPATLVQPVGSPLSLECTVEGTSNPNLYWYRQAAGRGLQLLFYSVGIGQISSEVPQNLSASRPQDRQFILSSKKLLLSDSGFYLCAWSITVDGYTFGSGTRLTVV.

V and J are TRBV28 and TRBJ2-4, with D possibly being TRBD1 (5 bases). The germline CDR1 and CDR2 sequences are MDHEN and SYDVKM. The CDR3 is 17 amino acids. V lost 5 bases, J lost 0 bases, and 17 bases lay in between. In DNA form, the CDR3 reads TGTGCCAGCAGTACCCTTCCGCAGGGTCTAGCCAAAAACATTCAGTACTTC. Translated: CASSTLPQGLAKNIQYF.

The rearrangement uses TRBV12-5 and TRBJ1-1, with D perhaps TRBD1 (5 bases). Germline loops: CDR1 LGHNT, CDR2 FRNRAP. This CDR3 region has 14 residues. Deletions cut 6 bases from V and 2 bases from J, with 13 bases between. CDR3 sequence (DNA): TGTGCTAGTGGACCAGCGGGGGTCAACACTGAAGCTTTCTTT. Translating it yields CASGPAGVNTEAFF.

In its sample, this clone was seen a few times. The J gene is TRBJ2-2, the V gene TRBV7-9; the D is unclear. The CDR3 covers 13 residues. V lost 1 base to trimming and J lost 4 bases, with 4 bases between them. From germline, CDR1 is SEHNR and CDR2 FQNEAQ (reference sequence). DNA of the CDR3: TGTGCCAGCAGCTTAGGTAGCACCGGGGAGCTGTTTTTT. Translation: CASSLGSTGELFF.

This clone was seen a handful of times. The rearrangement uses TRBV5-1 and TRBJ2-7, with D possibly TRBD2 on 6 matching bases. In germline, CDR1 is SGHRS, CDR2 YFSETQ. The V end lost 2 bases, the J end lost 4 bases, and 13 bases lay between the germline ends. This CDR3 is 14 amino acids long. CDR3 nucleotides: TGCGCCAGCAGCTTTGGGGACTTAAATTACGAGCAGTACTTC. This encodes CASSFGDLNYEQYF.

The chain has TRBV18 and TRBJ2-2, with 7 bases aligning to TRBD1. Germline values: CDR1 KGHSH, CDR2 LQKENI. The CDR3 length is 16 residues. The J segment lost 2 bases and the V segment lost 1 base, leaving 4 bases of the junction unmatched. CDR3 amino acids: CASSPQRQGNTGELFF. The CDR3, as DNA: TGTGCCAGCTCACCACAGAGACAGGGAAACACCGGGGAGCTGTTTTTT.

The chain recombines TRBV5-6 with TRBJ2-5; possible D gene TRBD2, 6 bases. The germline V gene encodes CDR1 SGHDT and CDR2 YYEEEE. The CDR3 contains 16 residues. Trimming stripped 4 bases from V and 7 bases from J, with 23 bases between. Written as DNA, the CDR3 is TGTGCCAGCAGCGTGGGCGGAGAGACCCGGCGGGGGACCCAGTACTTC. This encodes CASSVGGETRRGTQYF.

The chain has TRBV7-2 and TRBJ2-5, with TRBD2 as a possible D gene (6 bases). There are 16 residues in the CDR3. Trimming took 5 bases from V and 0 from J, leaving 16 bases between them. The V gene's germline CDR1 is SGHTA and CDR2 FQGNSA. CDR3 in amino acids: CASSRTSFPYQETQYF. Written as DNA, the CDR3 is TGTGCCAGCAGCCGAACTAGCTTCCCGTACCAAGAGACCCAGTACTTC.

V is TRBV28 and J is TRBJ1-5; possibly TRBD1 for D (5 bases). The V gene's germline CDR1 is MDHEN and CDR2 SYDVKM. Trimming took 0 bases from V and 9 from J, leaving 6 bases between them. The CDR3 length is 12 residues. The CDR3: CASSLWDTPQHF. For the CDR3, the DNA is TGTGCCAGCAGTTTATGGGACACGCCCCAGCATTTT.

The chain uses TRBV19 and TRBJ2-5; TRBD2 agrees at 8 bases. In germline, CDR1 is LNHDA, CDR2 SQIVND (reference sequence). The CDR3 is made up of 16 amino acids. With V trimmed by 3 bases and J by 4 bases, 10 bases remained unmatched. This chain's CDR3 is CASSIIAGTNGETQYF. The CDR3 coding sequence is TGTGCCAGTAGTATCATAGCGGGAACTAATGGAGAGACCCAGTACTTC.

The V and J genes are TRBV30 and TRBJ1-5; 7 bases fit TRBD1. The CDR3 spans 13 residues. The germline gives CDR1 GTSNPN, CDR2 SVGIG (reference sequence). Unmatched junction bases numbered 2, after V lost 3 bases and J lost 3 bases. CDR3 protein: CAWSRGINQPQHF. CDR3 in DNA: TGTGCCTGGAGCAGGGGGATCAATCAGCCCCAGCATTTT.

This clone has a handful of counts. The genes are TRBV30 and TRBJ2-3, with 7 bases identical to TRBD2. V lost 1 base to trimming and J lost 0 bases; unmatched junction nucleotides: 16. Germline loops: CDR1 GTSNPN, CDR2 SVGIG (reference sequence). This CDR3 has 19 residues. This chain's CDR3 is CAWSGGRGSGHSSTDTQYF. Written as DNA, the CDR3 is TGTGCCTGGAGTGGGGGTAGGGGTAGCGGGCACTCTAGCACAGATACGCAGTATTTT.

This clone showed up just a few times. The chain is built from TRBV28 and TRBJ1-5; 8 nucleotides align to TRBD1. The germline V gene has CDR1 MDHEN and CDR2 SYDVKM. The CDR3 totals 12 residues. CDR3 amino acids: CAIQGAGQPQHF. CDR3 DNA sequence: TGTGCAATCCAGGGGGCAGGTCAGCCCCAGCATTTT.

The V and J genes are TRBV7-9 and TRBJ2-1; 10 bases match TRBD2. V trimming: 7 bases; J trimming: 4 bases; junction bases outside the gene matches: 7. CDR1 is SEHNR and CDR2 is FQNEAQ in the germline V gene (reference sequence). The CDR3 spans 15 residues. CDR3 sequence reads: CASIEGLAAYNEQFF. The CDR3 DNA reads TGTGCCAGCATAGAAGGACTAGCGGCTTACAATGAGCAGTTCTTC.

This clone was counted only a few times. The V and J genes are TRBV19 and TRBJ2-1; TRBD2 might be the D (6 bases). CDR1 LNHDA and CDR2 SQIVND come from the germline V gene (reference sequence). Trimming took 4 bases from V and 6 from J, leaving 10 bases between them. The CDR3 runs 13 residues. CDR3 sequence reads: CASSTAGGNEQFF. CDR3 in DNA: TGTGCCAGTAGTACCGCCGGGGGCAATGAGCAGTTCTTC.

This clone has just a few counts. The chain recombines TRBV15 with TRBJ2-7; 8 bases map to TRBD2. The CDR3 contains 16 residues. Germline assignment: CDR1 LNHNV and CDR2 YYDKDF (reference sequence). V gave up 0 bases and J gave up 2 bases; unmatched junction bases: 6. The CDR3 DNA is TGTGCCACCAGCAGAGATCGGGCTAGCGGGCCCTACGAGCAGTACTTC. Amino acids: CATSRDRASGPYEQYF.

The J gene is TRBJ2-1, the V gene TRBV6-1; 7 bases agree with TRBD1. Germline V CDR1 and CDR2: MNHNS, SASEGT. The CDR3 is 15 residues long. The ends lost 6 bases at V and 8 bases at J; junction bases unmatched: 13. For the CDR3, the DNA is TGTGCCAGCAGGAAGCCGGGACAGACGTTCCATGAGCAGTTCTTC. This sequence encodes CASRKPGQTFHEQFF.

This clone was observed a handful of times. The chain joins TRBV9 to TRBJ1-1, with TRBD1 as a possible D gene (6 bases). Trimming pared 0 bases from V and 4 bases from J, leaving 16 bases between. The CDR3 runs to 16 residues. The V gene's germline CDR1 is SGDLS and CDR2 YYNGEE. CDR3 coding DNA: TGTGCCAGCAGCGTAGCTACAGGCAGGGGTGGCACTGAAGCTTTCTTT. Encoded protein: CASSVATGRGGTEAFF.

This clone has more than one count but fewer than ten. The V gene is TRBV25-1, the J gene TRBJ1-5; D possibly corresponds to TRBD1 (5 bases). The germline CDR1 and CDR2 sequences are MGHDK and SYGVNS. The CDR3 runs 16 residues. V was trimmed by 7 bases and J by 0 bases, leaving 16 bases between them. CDR3 loop: CASTPVGGYSNQPQHF. DNA for the CDR3: TGTGCCAGCACACCGGTGGGGGGATATAGCAATCAGCCCCAGCATTTT. Variable domain in full (rest from reference TRBV25-1 and TRBJ1-5): EADIYQTPRYLVIGTGKKITLECSQTMGHDKMYWYQQDPGMELHLIHYSYGVNSTEKGDLSSESTVSRIRTEHFPLTLESARPSHTSQYLCASTPVGGYSNQPQHFGDGTRLSIL.

On this clone itself: The germline gene is not matched at one end of the junction; a read error may be the cause. J is TRBJ2-5 and V is TRBV9; TRBD2 is a possible D gene (5 bases). In germline, CDR1 is SGDLS, CDR2 YYNGEE. CDR3 length: 16 amino acids. CDR3 in amino acids: CAGSGERSTTRETQYF. The CDR3 bases are TGTGCCGGCAGCGGCGAACGATCGACCACCAGGGAGACCCAGTACTTC.